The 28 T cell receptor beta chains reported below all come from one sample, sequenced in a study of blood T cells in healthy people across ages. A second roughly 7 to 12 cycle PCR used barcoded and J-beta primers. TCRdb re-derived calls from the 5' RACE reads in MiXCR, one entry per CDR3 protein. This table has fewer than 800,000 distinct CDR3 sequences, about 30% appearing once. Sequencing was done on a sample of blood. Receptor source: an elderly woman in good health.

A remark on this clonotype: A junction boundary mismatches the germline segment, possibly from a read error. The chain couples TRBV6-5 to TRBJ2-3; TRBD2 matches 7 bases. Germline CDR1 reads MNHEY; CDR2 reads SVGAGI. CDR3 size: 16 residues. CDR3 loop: CAGSYGAGVGTDTQYF. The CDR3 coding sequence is TGTGCCGGCAGTTATGGGGCGGGAGTAGGCACAGATACGCAGTATTTT.

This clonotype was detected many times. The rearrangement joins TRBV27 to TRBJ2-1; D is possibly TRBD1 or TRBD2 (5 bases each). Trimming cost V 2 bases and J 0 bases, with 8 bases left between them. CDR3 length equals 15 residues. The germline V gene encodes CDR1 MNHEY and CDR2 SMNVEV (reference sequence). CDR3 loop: CASSLQGPSYNEQFF. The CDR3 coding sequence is TGTGCCAGCAGTTTACAGGGACCCTCCTACAATGAGCAGTTCTTC.

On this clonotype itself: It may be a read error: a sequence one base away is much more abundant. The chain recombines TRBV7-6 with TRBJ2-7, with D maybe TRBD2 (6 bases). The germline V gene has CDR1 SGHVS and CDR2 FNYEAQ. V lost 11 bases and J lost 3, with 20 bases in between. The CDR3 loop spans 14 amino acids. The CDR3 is CACGRGGDLYEQYF. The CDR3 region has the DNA TGTGCCTGCGGCCGCGGAGGGGACCTCTACGAGCAGTACTTC.

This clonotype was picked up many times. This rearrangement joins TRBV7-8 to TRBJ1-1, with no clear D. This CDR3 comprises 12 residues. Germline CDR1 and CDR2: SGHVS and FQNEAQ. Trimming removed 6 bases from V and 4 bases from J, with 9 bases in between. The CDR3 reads CASSRQSTEAFF. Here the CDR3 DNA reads TGTGCCAGCAGTCGGCAGTCCACTGAAGCTTTCTTT.

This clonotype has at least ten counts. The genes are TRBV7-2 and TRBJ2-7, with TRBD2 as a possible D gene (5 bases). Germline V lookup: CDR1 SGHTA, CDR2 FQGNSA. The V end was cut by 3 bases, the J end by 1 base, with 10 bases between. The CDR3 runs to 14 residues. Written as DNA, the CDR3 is TGTGCCAGCAGCTTCAGTGAGGGTTCCTACGAGCAGTACTTC. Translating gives CASSFSEGSYEQYF.

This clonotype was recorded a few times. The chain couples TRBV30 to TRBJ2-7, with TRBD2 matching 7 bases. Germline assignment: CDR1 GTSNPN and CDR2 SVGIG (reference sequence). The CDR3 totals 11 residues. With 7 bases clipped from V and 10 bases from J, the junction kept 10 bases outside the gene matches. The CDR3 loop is CASGAGEAQYF. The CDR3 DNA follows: TGTGCCTCCGGGGCGGGGGAGGCCCAGTACTTC.

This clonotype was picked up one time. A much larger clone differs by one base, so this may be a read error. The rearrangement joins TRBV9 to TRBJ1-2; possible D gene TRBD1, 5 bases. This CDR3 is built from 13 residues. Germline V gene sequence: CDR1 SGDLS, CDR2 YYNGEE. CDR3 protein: CASSRGPRLGCTF. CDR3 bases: TGTGCCAGCAGCAGGGGACCGAGGCTTGGCTGCACCTTC.

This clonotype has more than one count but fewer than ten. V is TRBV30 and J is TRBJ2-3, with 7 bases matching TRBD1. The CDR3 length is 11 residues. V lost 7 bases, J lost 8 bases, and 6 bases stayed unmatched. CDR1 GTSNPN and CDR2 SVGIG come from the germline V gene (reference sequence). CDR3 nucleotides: TGTGCCTCGTACAGGGGCCGTACGCAGTATTTT. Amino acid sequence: CASYRGRTQYF.

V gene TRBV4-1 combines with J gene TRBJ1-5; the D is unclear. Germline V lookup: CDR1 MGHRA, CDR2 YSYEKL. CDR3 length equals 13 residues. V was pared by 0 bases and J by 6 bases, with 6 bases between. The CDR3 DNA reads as TGCGCCAGCAGCCAAGATCATGGTCAGCCCCAGCATTTT. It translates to CASSQDHGQPQHF.

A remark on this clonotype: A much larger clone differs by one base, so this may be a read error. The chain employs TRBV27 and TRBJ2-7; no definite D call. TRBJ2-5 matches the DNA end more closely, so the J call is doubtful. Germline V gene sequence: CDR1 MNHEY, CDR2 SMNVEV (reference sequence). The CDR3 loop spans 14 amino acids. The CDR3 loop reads CASRPRSIRETQYF. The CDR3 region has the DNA TGTGCCAGCAGGCCCCGTAGTATACGGGAGACCCAGTACTTC.

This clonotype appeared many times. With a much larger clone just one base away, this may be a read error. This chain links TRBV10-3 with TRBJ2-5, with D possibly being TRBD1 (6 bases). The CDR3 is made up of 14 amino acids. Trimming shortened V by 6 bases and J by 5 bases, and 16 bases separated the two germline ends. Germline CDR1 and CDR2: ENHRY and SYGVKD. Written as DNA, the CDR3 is TGTGCCATCAGGGGGGCCAGGGCGTGGGAGACCCAGTACTTC. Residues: CAIRGARAWETQYF.

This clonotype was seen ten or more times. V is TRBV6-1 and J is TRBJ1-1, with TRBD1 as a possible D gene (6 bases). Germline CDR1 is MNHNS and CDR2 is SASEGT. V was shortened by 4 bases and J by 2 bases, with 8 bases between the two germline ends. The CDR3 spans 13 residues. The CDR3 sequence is CASSVGTNTEAFF. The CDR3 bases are TGTGCCAGCAGTGTTGGGACAAACACTGAAGCTTTCTTT.

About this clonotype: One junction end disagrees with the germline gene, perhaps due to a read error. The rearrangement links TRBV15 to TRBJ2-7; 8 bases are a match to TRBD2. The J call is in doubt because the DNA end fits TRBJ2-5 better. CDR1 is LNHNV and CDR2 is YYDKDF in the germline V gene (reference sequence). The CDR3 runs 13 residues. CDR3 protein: CAASGLATKTQYF. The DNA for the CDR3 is TGTGCCGCCAGTGGACTAGCCACGAAGACCCAGTACTTC.

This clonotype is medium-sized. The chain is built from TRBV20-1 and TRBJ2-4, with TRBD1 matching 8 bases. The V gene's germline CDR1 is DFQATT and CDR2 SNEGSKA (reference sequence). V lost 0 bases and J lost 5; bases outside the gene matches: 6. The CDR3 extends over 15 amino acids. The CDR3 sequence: CSARDRDRGQNIQYF. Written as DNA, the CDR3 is TGCAGTGCTAGAGATAGAGACAGGGGTCAAAACATTCAGTACTTC.

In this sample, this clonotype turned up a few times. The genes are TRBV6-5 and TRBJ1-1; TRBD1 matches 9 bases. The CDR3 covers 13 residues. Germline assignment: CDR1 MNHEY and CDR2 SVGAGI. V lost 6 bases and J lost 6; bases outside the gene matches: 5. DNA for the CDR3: TGTGCCAGCAGCAACACAGGGGGCTCTGAAGCTTTCTTT. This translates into CASSNTGGSEAFF.

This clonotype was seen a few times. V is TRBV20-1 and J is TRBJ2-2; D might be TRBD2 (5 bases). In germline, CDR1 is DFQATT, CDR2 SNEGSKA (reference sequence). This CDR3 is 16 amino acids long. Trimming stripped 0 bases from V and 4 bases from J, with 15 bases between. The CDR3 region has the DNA TGCAGTGCTAGAGATTTTAACCGGGGTCCCACCGGGGAGCTGTTTTTT. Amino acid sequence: CSARDFNRGPTGELFF.

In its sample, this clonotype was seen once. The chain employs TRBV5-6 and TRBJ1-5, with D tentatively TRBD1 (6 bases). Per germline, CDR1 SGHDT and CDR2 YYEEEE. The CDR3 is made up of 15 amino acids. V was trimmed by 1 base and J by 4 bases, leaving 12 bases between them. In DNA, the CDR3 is TGTGCCAGCAGCTTGTGGACAGCTAAAAATCAGCCCCAGCATTTT. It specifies CASSLWTAKNQPQHF.

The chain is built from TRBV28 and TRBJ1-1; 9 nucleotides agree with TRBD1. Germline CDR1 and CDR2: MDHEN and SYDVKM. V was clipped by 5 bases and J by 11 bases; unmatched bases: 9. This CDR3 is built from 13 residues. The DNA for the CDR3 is TGTGCCAGCAGTCCGTCCGGGACAGGGCTGGCTTTCTTT. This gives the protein CASSPSGTGLAFF.

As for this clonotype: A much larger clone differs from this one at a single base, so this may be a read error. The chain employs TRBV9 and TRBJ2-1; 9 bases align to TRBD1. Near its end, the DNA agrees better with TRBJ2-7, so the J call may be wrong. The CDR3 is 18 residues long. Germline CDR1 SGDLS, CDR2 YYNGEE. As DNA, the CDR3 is TGTGCCAGCAGCGCCCCCCGCGGGACAGGGCCAAGATACAATGAGCAGTACTTC. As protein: CASSAPRGTGPRYNEQYF.

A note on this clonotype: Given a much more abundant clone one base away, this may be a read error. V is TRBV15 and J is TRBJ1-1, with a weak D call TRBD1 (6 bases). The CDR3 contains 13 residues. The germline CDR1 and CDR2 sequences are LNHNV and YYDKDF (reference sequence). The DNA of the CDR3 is TGTGCCACCGGGGGGGGCGCGAACACTGAAGTTTTCTTT. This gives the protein CATGGGANTEVFF.

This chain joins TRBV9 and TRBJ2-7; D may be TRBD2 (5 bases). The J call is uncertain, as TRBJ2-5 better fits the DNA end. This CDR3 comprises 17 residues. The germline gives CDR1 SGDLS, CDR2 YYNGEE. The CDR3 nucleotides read TGTGCCAGCAGCGTAGCTGGAATCCGGACGGGGCAAGAGACCCAGTACTTC. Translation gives CASSVAGIRTGQETQYF.

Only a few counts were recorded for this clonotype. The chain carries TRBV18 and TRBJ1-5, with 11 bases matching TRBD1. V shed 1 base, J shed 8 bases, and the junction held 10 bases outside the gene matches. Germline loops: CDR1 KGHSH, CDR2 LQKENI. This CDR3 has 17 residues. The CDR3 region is CASSPRVRTGGTEPQHF. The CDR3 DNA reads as TGTGCCAGCTCACCACGCGTCCGGACAGGGGGCACAGAGCCCCAGCATTTT.

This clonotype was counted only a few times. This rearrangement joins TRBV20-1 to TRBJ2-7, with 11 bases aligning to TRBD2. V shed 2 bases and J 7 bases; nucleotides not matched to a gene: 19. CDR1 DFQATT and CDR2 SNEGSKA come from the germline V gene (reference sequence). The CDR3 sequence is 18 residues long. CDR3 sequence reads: CSARPGLAELSSCNEQYF. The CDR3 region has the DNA TGCAGTGCTAGACCGGGACTAGCGGAATTGAGCTCCTGCAATGAGCAGTACTTC.

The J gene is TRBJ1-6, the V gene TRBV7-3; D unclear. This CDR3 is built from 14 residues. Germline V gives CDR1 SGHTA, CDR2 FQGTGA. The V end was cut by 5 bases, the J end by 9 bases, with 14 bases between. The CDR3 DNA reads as TGTGCCAGCAGCCAAGACCCCAATTCTTCACCCCTCCACTTT. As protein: CASSQDPNSSPLHF.

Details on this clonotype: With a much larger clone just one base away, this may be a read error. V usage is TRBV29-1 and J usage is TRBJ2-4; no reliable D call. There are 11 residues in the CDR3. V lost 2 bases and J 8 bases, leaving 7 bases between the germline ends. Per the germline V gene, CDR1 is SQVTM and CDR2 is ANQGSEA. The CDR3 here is CSVENGDIQYF. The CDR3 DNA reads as TGCAGCGTTGAAAATGGGGACATTCAGTACTTC. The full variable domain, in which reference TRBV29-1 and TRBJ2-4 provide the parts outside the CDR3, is SAVISQKPSRDICQRGTSLTIQCQVDSQVTMMFWYRQQPGQSLTLIATANQGSEATYESGFVIDKFPISRPNLTFSTLTVSNMSPEDSSIYLCSVENGDIQYFGAGTRLSVL.

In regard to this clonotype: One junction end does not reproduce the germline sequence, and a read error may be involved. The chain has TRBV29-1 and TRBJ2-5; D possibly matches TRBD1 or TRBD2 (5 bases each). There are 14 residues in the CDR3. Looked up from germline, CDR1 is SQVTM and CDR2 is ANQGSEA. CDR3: CSAEGESAGETQYF. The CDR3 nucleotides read TGCAGCGCTGAAGGGGAGTCGGCCGGGGAGACCCAGTACTTC.

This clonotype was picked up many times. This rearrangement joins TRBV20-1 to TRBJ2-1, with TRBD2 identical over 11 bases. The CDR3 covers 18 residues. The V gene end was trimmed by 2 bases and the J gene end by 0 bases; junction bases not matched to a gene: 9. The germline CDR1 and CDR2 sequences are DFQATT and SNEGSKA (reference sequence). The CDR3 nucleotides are TGCAGTGCTAGACGCCTAGCGGGGGGCCCGAGCTCCTACAATGAGCAGTTCTTC. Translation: CSARRLAGGPSSYNEQFF.

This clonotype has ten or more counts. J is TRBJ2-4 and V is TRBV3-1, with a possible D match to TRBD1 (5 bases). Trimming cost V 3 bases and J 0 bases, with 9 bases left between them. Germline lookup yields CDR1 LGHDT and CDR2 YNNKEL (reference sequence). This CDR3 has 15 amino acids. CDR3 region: CASSHFRGAKNIQYF. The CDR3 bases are TGTGCCAGCAGCCATTTTAGGGGAGCCAAAAACATTCAGTACTTC.